Listed below are T cell receptor beta chains from one sample, sequenced in a study of Graves' ophthalmopathy and Graves' hyperthyroidism. Using its own MiXCR run on the multiplex PCR reads, TCRdb lists one record per CDR3 protein. The sample carries a few hundred thousand distinct CDR3 sequences, roughly a fifth recorded once. The specimen sequenced was peripheral blood. The receptors come from a woman between 45 and 60 years old with Graves' ophthalmopathy. Each CDR3 is given without its conserved first and last residue.

V	J	CDR3
TRBV12-3/TRBV12-4	TRBJ1-1	ASSLGGLSEAF
TRBV27	TRBJ2-4	ASRGTKNIQY
TRBV20-1	TRBJ2-7	SARAGRNYEQY
TRBV4-2	TRBJ2-7	ASSPEGEGGWEQY
TRBV6-1	TRBJ2-7	ASSGSLGLARYEQY
TRBV7-2	TRBJ1-1	ASSLVPGGKTEAF
TRBV12-3/TRBV12-4	TRBJ2-7	ASRGTSREQY
TRBV12-5	TRBJ2-7	ASGSPSGTVREEQY
TRBV19	TRBJ1-6	ASSIGSKGSPLH
TRBV20-1	TRBJ2-7	SARESRRGQEQY
TRBV12-3/TRBV12-4	TRBJ2-5	ASGPRGTQY
TRBV2	TRBJ1-1	ASSSGSVEAF
TRBV7-8	TRBJ1-1	ASSRGRVANTEAF
TRBV5-1	TRBJ2-7	ASSPGQGNYEQY
TRBV6-2/TRBV6-3	TRBJ1-1	ASRSVNTEAF
TRBV12-3/TRBV12-4	TRBJ1-5	ASSLWSGGSSNQPQH
TRBV20-1	TRBJ2-7	SASAPNGRNYEQS
TRBV20-1	TRBJ2-7	STAQAKDFYEQY
TRBV6-4	TRBJ2-5	ASTPGTSGTKTQY
TRBV2	TRBJ1-6	ASRRQNNSPLH
TRBV6-2/TRBV6-3	TRBJ2-7	ASATTSPNEQY
TRBV12-3/TRBV12-4	TRBJ2-7	ASSAPDTYYEQY
TRBV28	TRBJ2-7	ATRAGGGYEQY